This TCR beta chain was captured in a study of blood T cells in healthy people across ages (dated by TCRdb to the mid-2010s). Turning to the overall study: Template switching captured roughly one uniquely barcoded TCR beta cDNA molecule per two T cells in model experiments. The study measured age-related changes in TCR beta repertoire diversity using deep sequencing normalized with unique cDNA molecular identifiers. Donors were grouped into four age groups: young (average 16 years), middle-aged (roughly 40), aged (around 62) and long-lived (just over 80). To avoid experimental bias, donors of different ages were distributed randomly across sequencing lanes. For two donors (one aged 18 to 30 and one aged 80 or older), the study analyzed two additional independent replicas of 1 million unique cDNA reads from the same blood draw.

The CDR3 runs 15 residues from the cysteine to the phenylalanine. CDR3 DNA only is kept here, 45 bases in frame from base 1. CDR1 and CDR2, looked up from the germline V gene, are LGHNT and FRNRAP. The germline ends are 17 bases apart after V is trimmed by 5 bases and J by 6 bases. Donors were a few dozen systemically healthy Caucasian individuals from Russia aged roughly 6 to 95 years. Around 10 milliliters of peripheral blood were drawn from each donor into EDTA-treated Vacutainer tubes. Ficoll-Paque density-gradient centrifugation was used to isolate PBMCs, with at least 6 million per sample. Trizol reagent was used to extract total RNA from PBMCs, with at least 5.5 micrograms per sample. For every donor, flow cytometry on a PBMC aliquot measured the percentage of naive CD45RAhigh/CD27high T cells. General conclusions and limits of the study: Compared with the aged group, more naive CD4+ T cells, fewer expanded clones and increased TCR diversity were shown by the long-lived group, suggesting age selection. The percentage of naive T cells measured by flow cytometry correlated strongly with observed TCR beta diversity. Bulk unsorted PBMC profiling prevented conclusive comparison of naive and antigen-experienced compartments. Donor CMV infection status was unknown, potentially confounding age-related changes in expanded clonotypes. Total diversity estimates from one million sequenced T cells were considered lower bounds and underestimates. Observed TCR beta diversity per million T cells fell roughly linearly with age, and a significant reduction was already apparent by age approximately 40.

The receptor library was made with 5' RACE. The instrument was an Illumina HiSeq 2500. A second about 7 to 12 cycle PCR used a sample-barcoded 5' primer and a J-beta primer mix. A template-switch 5' adaptor carrying 12 random nucleotides introduced a unique molecular identifier onto each TCR beta cDNA molecule. At least 2.5 million CDR3-containing paired-end reads were obtained from each sample. The Mint cDNA synthesis kit, primed by a TRBC-specific oligonucleotide, was used to synthesize first-strand cDNA from all RNA. All cDNA was treated with uracil-DNA glycosylase and then went through a first 18-cycle PCR with the universal primers M1SS and BC2_uni_R. Regarding the original processing steps: Normalization of each sample was performed by random selection of 1 million high-quality reads, each carrying a distinct molecular identifier. Reads with shared molecular identifiers were discarded instead of being binned into consensus sequences. MiTCR, with a Q25 quality threshold and the strictest error-elimination algorithm, was used for CDR3 identification, clonotype clustering and error correction. Lower-bound total TCR beta diversity was estimated with a nonparametric unseen species model using Euler transformation. TCRdb reworked the public reads: Q25 trimming with fastp, MiXCR clone assembly, productive beta chains retained. Rows with one shared CDR3 protein collapse into an entry with the most common genes and DNA. The authors' filters were not applied to this entry. For this sample the table gives some 370,000 distinct CDR3 sequences, of which 45% to 60% were detected only once. The leading ten clones occupy over 40% of the sample.

Comments on this clonotype: The antigen it recognizes is unknown. No base-level quality is on record; no much larger clone is a single base apart.

The TCR originated in a man in his 60s in good health. The rearrangement joined TRBV12-5 to TRBJ2-1; 5 matching bases give a weak D call of TRBD1. The sample was blood. This receptor has the CDR3 CASGIGDSPLNEQFF. In nucleotide form, the sequence is TGTGCTAGTGGTATAGGTGACAGCCCCCTCAATGAGCAGTTCTTC.